Here is one T cell receptor (beta chain) with its context. Its antigen is not identified. The sample comes from a study of post-analysis software for immune sequencing data. Study in general: Courses of disease covered relapsing-remitting, secondary progressive and progressive-relapsing multiple sclerosis. Study-wide findings and caveats: Normalized Chao1 diversity was significantly lower in multiple sclerosis patients than in controls.

TCR beta cDNA libraries had unique molecular identifiers. A population of roughly 0.95 to 10 million T cells gave rise to about half a million cDNA molecules. TCRdb re-derived calls from the PCR reads in MiXCR, one entry per CDR3 protein. The sample consists of 350,000 to 500,000 distinct CDR3 sequences, approximately 42% of them appearing once. The sample taken for sequencing was blood. This TCR derives from a girl aged 2 to 10 with multiple sclerosis.

The CDR3, as DNA: TGTGCCAGCAGCCGTAACAACGGACCCTACCGCACAGATACGCAGTATTTT. Protein product: CASSRNNGPYRTDTQYF. This rearrangement joins TRBV7-2 to TRBJ2-3; no firm D call. Trimming took 5 bases from V and 1 from J, leaving 19 bases between them. CDR3 size: 17 residues. Germline V gene sequence: CDR1 SGHTA, CDR2 FQGNSA.